This T cell receptor (beta chain) was captured by sequencing in a study of cytomegalovirus exposure and HLA in healthy donors. As to this clone: Its antigen remains unidentified.

Regarding the study as a whole: HLA alleles showed associations with about 15,000 TCR beta sequences in a later analysis, at a 0.05 false discovery rate. Researchers catalogued roughly 170 TCR beta chains as cytomegalovirus-associated.

Germline CDR1 and CDR2: MGHDK and SYGVNS. The CDR3 totals 14 residues. V shed 2 bases and J shed 4 bases, with 12 bases lying between them. Primers for the PCR totalled 60 Vbeta and 13 Jbeta. TCRdb's table, derived via immunoSEQ multiplex PCR, lists solely in-frame clones and lacks some. Counted here are 150,000 to 250,000 clones, around 74% occurring once; the ten biggest clones make up 1.5% to 1.7%. The V gene is TRBV25-1, the J gene TRBJ2-7, with TRBD2 as a possible D gene (7 bases). The clonotype originates from a girl aged 10 to 17 in good health and CMV-seropositive. Sequenced sample: PBMCs. CDR3 nucleotides: TGTGCCAGCAGTGAAGGGGGGGCCCTATACGAGCAGTACTTC. It yields the protein CASSEGGALYEQYF.